These 14 T cell receptor beta chains share one sample of origin, sequenced in a study of T cell responses to AZD1222 COVID-19 vaccine. The method was immunoSEQ multiplex PCR; TCRdb's version includes in-frame clones alone and lacks a portion of them. The table includes approximately 110,000 clones, more than 70% detected once. The sample in question was peripheral blood, obtained 28 days after the second AZD1222 dose. All receptors come from an adult who received the AZD1222 COVID-19 vaccine.

This clone was seen only a few times. The chain is built from TRBV11-1 and TRBJ2-5, with 11 bases matching TRBD1. CDR1 and CDR2 from the germline V gene are SGHAT and FQDESV (reference sequence). This CDR3 comprises 15 residues. Trimming cost V 5 bases and J 1 base; bases outside gene matches: 3. CDR3 residues: CASSKGQGAQETQYF. As DNA, the CDR3 is TGTGCCAGCAGCAAAGGACAGGGGGCCCAAGAGACCCAGTACTTC.

This clone has more than one count but fewer than ten. The CDR3 protein is CASSATGMGNTIYF. The CDR3 DNA follows: TGTGCCAGCAGCGCAACAGGGATGGGAAACACCATATATTTT. The gene calls are TRBV11-2 and TRBJ1-3; possible D gene TRBD1, 6 bases. The CDR3 loop spans 14 amino acids. The V end was cut by 5 bases, the J end by 4 bases, with 12 bases between. The germline CDR1 and CDR2 sequences are SGHAT and FQNNGV.

V is TRBV30 and J is TRBJ1-5; 8 bases line up with TRBD1. CDR1 and CDR2 from the germline V gene are GTSNPN and SVGIG (reference sequence). The length of the CDR3 is 13 residues. V was pared by 8 bases and J by 4 bases, with 7 bases of the junction left unmatched. Written as DNA, the CDR3 is TGTGCCGGCGGACAGGGACCTAATCAGCCCCAGCATTTT. Amino acid sequence: CAGGQGPNQPQHF.

CDR3 protein: CASKPDRDNLEAFF. CDR3 nucleotides: TGTGCCAGCAAGCCTGACAGGGATAATTTGGAAGCTTTCTTT. The chain is built from TRBV6-4 and TRBJ1-1; 7 bases map to TRBD1. The CDR3 is made up of 14 amino acids. CDR1 MRHNA and CDR2 SNTAGT come from the germline V gene. V shed 7 bases and J 8 bases; nucleotides not matched to a gene: 13.

As regards this clone: Other DNA sequences in the sample encode the same CDR3. The chain uses TRBV18 and TRBJ1-5; unclear D gene. CDR3 length: 15 amino acids. Looked up from germline, CDR1 is KGHSH and CDR2 is LQKENI. Trimming left V 1 base short and J 0 bases short, with 7 bases between. The chain's CDR3 is CASSPQGYSNQPQHF. CDR3 DNA sequence: TGTGCCAGCTCACCACAGGGTTATAGCAATCAGCCCCAGCATTTT.

The rearrangement uses TRBV14 and TRBJ2-5; weak D call: TRBD2 (7 bases). Per the germline V gene, CDR1 is SGHDN and CDR2 is FVKESK. The CDR3 spans 15 residues. The ends were cut back, 0 bases at V and 4 bases at J, with 12 bases in the middle. CDR3 protein: CASSQEEGGAETQYF. CDR3 bases: TGTGCCAGCAGCCAAGAAGAAGGGGGGGCAGAGACCCAGTACTTC.

V is TRBV20-1 and J is TRBJ2-7; unclear D gene. Per the germline V gene, CDR1 is DFQATT and CDR2 is SNEGSKA (reference sequence). Trimming took off 4 bases at V and 1 base at J, with 5 bases between the two ends. The CDR3 covers 11 residues. The CDR3 DNA sequence: TGCAGTGCTACTGAATCCTACGAGCAGTACTTC. It specifies CSATESYEQYF.

The genes are TRBV3-1 (or the pseudogene TRBV3-2) and TRBJ1-5, with 7 bases lining up with TRBD1. V lost 4 bases, J lost 6 bases, and 9 bases stayed unmatched. CDR3 length: 15 residues. From germline, CDR1 is LGHDT and CDR2 YNNKEL (reference sequence). The CDR3 DNA reads as TGTGCCAGCAGCCCCCGACAGGGCAAAGGTCAGCCCCAGCATTTT. It codes for CASSPRQGKGQPQHF.

This clone was detected a few times. The chain joins TRBV5-1 to TRBJ2-2; D remains unclear. V was shortened by 3 bases and J by 1 base, with 19 bases between the two germline ends. Per germline, CDR1 SGHRS and CDR2 YFSETQ. This CDR3 contains 18 residues. This CDR3 reads CASSSRKGLMGNTGELFF. The DNA of the CDR3 is TGCGCCAGCAGCTCGCGAAAAGGGTTAATGGGGAACACCGGGGAGCTGTTTTTT.

This rearrangement joins TRBV6-5 to TRBJ1-4, with D possibly TRBD1 on 5 matching bases. Trimming took 6 bases from V and 2 from J, leaving 13 bases between them. Germline values: CDR1 MNHEY, CDR2 SVGAGI. The CDR3 spans 15 residues. CDR3 DNA sequence: TGTGCCAGCAGCAAATCGGGGGGGACTAATGAAAAACTGTTTTTT. Encoded protein: CASSKSGGTNEKLFF.

The chain recombines TRBV5-1 with TRBJ1-2; 9 nucleotides match TRBD1. Germline trimming cut 0 bases from V and 1 base from J; bases unmatched to any gene: 1. CDR1 is SGHRS, CDR2 YFSETQ, per germline. The length of the CDR3 is 15 residues. CDR3 bases: TGCGCCAGCAGCTTGGGGGGACAGGGTAACTATGGCTACACCTTC. Its translation: CASSLGGQGNYGYTF.

The V and J genes are TRBV18 and TRBJ1-1; unclear D gene. The CDR3 runs 14 residues. Trimming removed 1 base at V and 6 bases at J, with 12 bases between. CDR1 is KGHSH, CDR2 LQKENI, per germline. The CDR3 loop reads CASSPQDPAPEAFF. The CDR3 nucleotides read TGTGCCAGCTCACCACAGGACCCAGCGCCTGAAGCTTTCTTT.

J is TRBJ1-1 and V is TRBV30, with 9 bases aligning to TRBD1. The CDR3 is made up of 15 amino acids. Germline V gene lookup returns CDR1 GTSNPN and CDR2 SVGIG (reference sequence). The ends lost 0 bases at V and 5 bases at J; junction bases unmatched: 7. CDR3 region: CAWSVQGADKTEAFF. In DNA, the CDR3 is TGTGCCTGGAGTGTACAGGGGGCGGACAAGACTGAAGCTTTCTTT. Together with reference TRBV30 and TRBJ1-1, the CDR3 gives the full variable domain: SQTIHQWPATLVQPVGSPLSLECTVEGTSNPNLYWYRQAAGRGLQLLFYSVGIGQISSEVPQNLSASRPQDRQFILSSKKLLLSDSGFYLCAWSVQGADKTEAFFGQGTRLTVV.

In DNA form, the CDR3 reads TGTGCCAGCAGCTTGGAGGTTGTCCAGCCCCAGCATTTT. Protein: CASSLEVVQPQHF. The gene calls are TRBV5-8 and TRBJ1-5; unclear D gene. The CDR3 runs to 13 residues. Trimming removed 0 bases from V and 7 bases from J, with 8 bases in between. From germline, CDR1 is SGHTS and CDR2 YDEGEE.